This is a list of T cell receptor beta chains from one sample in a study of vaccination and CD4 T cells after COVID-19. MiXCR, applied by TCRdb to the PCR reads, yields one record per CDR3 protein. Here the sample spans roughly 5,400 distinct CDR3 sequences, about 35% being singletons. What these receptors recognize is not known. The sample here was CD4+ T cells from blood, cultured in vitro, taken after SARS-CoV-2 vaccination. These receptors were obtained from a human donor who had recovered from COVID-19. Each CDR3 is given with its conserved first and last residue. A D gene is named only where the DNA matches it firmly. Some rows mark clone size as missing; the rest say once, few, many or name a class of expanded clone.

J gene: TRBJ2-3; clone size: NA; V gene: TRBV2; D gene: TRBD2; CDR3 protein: CASRLLAGTSTDTQYF; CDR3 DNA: TGTGCCAGCAGGTTACTAGCGGGGACTAGCACAGATACGCAGTATTTT
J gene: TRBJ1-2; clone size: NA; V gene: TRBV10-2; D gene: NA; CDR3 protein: CASSVDSYGYTF; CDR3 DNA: TGCGCCAGCAGTGTAGACAGCTATGGCTACACCTTC
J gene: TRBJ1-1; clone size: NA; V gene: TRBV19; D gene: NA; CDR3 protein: CASSIGRQGGTEAFF; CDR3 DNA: TGTGCCAGTAGTATAGGGAGGCAGGGCGGCACTGAAGCTTTCTTT
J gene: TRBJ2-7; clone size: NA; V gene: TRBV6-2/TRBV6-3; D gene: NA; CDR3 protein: CASGNNEQYF; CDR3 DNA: TGTGCCAGCGGTAATAACGAGCAGTACTTC
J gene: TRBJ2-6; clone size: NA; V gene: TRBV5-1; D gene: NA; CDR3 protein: CASSLAPLWGLATGANVLTF; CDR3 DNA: TGCGCCAGCAGCTTGGCCCCCTTATGGGGTCTTGCGACTGGGGCCAACGTCCTGACTTTC
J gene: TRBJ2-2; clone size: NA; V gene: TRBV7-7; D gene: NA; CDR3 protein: CASSLEGVGGELFF; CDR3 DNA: TGTGCTAGCAGCTTAGAGGGGGTCGGCGGGGAGCTGTTTTTT
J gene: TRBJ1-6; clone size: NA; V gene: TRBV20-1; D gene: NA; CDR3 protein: CSAREPWQTDNSPLHF; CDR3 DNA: TGCAGTGCTAGAGAGCCCTGGCAAACGGATAATTCACCCCTCCACTTT
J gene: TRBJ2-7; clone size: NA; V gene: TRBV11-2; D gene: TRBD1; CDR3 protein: CASSRDSDYEQYF; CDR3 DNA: TGTGCCAGCAGCCGGGACAGTGACTACGAGCAGTACTTC
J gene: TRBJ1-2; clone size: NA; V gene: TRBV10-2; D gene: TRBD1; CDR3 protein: CASGHTGDGGYTF; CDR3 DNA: TGCGCCAGCGGACATACAGGGGATGGGGGCTACACCTTC
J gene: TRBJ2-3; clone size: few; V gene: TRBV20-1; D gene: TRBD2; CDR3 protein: CSARLAGGDTQYF; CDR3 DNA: TGCAGTGCCCGACTAGCGGGAGGAGATACGCAGTATTTT
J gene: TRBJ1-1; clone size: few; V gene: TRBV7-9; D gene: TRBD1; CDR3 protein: CASSLNAGGAVTEAFF; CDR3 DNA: TGTGCCAGCAGTCTTAATGCAGGGGGCGCGGTCACTGAAGCTTTCTTT
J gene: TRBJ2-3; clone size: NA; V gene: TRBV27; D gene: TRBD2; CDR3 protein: CASSPRLAGGRDTQYF; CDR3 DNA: TGTGCCAGCAGTCCTCGACTAGCGGGAGGGCGAGATACGCAGTATTTT
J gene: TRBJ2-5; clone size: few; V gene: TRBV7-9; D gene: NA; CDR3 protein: CASSLANRAATQYF; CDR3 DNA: TGTGCCAGCAGCTTAGCGAACAGGGCGGCGACCCAGTACTTC
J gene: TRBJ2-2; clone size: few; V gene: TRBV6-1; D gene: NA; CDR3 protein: CASSKTGELFF; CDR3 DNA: TGTGCCAGCAGTAAAACCGGGGAGCTGTTTTTT
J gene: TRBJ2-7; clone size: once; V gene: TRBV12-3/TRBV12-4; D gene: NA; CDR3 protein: CASSLARGAKGSYEQYF; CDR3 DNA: TGTGCCAGCAGTTTAGCTAGAGGCGCCAAGGGTTCCTACGAGCAGTACTTC
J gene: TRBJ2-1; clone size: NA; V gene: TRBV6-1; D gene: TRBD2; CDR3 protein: CASSPGSGGYEQFF; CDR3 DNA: TGTGCCAGCAGCCCGGGGAGCGGGGGGTATGAGCAGTTCTTC